One sample yielded the 10 T cell receptor beta chains listed below, sequenced in a study of cytomegalovirus exposure and HLA in healthy donors (dated by TCRdb to about 2017). The library was prepared using the immunoSEQ multiplex PCR assay. The multiplex PCR relied on a mix of 60 forward primers for TCR Vbeta segments and 13 reverse primers for TCR Jbeta segments. TCRdb's version of the immuneACCESS table is confined to in-frame rearrangements and falls short of the full clone set. An unresolved V gene accounts for under half of the shortfall where checked; the remainder is of unknown origin. The sample table holds about 120,000 clones, of which 80% to 85% were seen once. The top ten hold 3.9% of the sample. Source material: PBMCs. Every receptor here comes from a woman aged 25 to 39 in good health and CMV-seronegative.

The CDR3 DNA reads as TGCGCCAGCAGTATTGACACAGGGTTTTACGAGCAGTACTTC. This encodes CASSIDTGFYEQYF. J is TRBJ2-7 and V is TRBV5-1, with D perhaps matching TRBD1 (6 bases). V was shortened by 5 bases and J by 4 bases, with 16 bases between the two germline ends. Germline assignment: CDR1 SGHRS and CDR2 YFSETQ. The CDR3 has 14 residues.

The chain recombines TRBV28 with TRBJ2-5; 13 positions agree with TRBD2. CDR3 length: 15 residues. V lost 4 bases, J lost 5 bases, and 4 bases stayed unmatched. Per germline, CDR1 MDHEN and CDR2 SYDVKM. The CDR3: CASSYGTSGTETQYF. CDR3 DNA: TGTGCCAGCAGTTACGGGACTAGCGGGACGGAGACCCAGTACTTC.

The CDR3 is CASSELGQGYNEQFF. In DNA, the CDR3 is TGCGCCAGCAGTGAGTTGGGACAGGGATACAATGAGCAGTTCTTC. The chain employs TRBV10-1 and TRBJ2-1, with 9 bases identical to TRBD1. CDR1 and CDR2 (germline): WNHNN, SYGVQD (reference sequence). After removal of 1 base from V and 4 bases from J, the junction contained 2 bases not matched to a gene. The CDR3 sequence is 15 residues long.

The gene calls are TRBV10-3 and TRBJ1-1; D gene uncertain. In germline, CDR1 is ENHRY, CDR2 SYGVKD. This CDR3 region has 14 residues. V dropped 0 bases and J dropped 0 bases, with 5 bases sitting between them. CDR3 amino acids: CAISESTVNTEAFF. CDR3 sequence (DNA): TGTGCCATCAGTGAGTCTACAGTGAACACTGAAGCTTTCTTT.

The V gene is TRBV18, the J gene TRBJ2-5, with TRBD2 matching over 13 bases. The CDR3 spans 15 residues. V shed 6 bases, J shed 4 bases, and the junction held 5 bases outside the gene matches. CDR1 and CDR2 (germline): KGHSH, LQKENI. The CDR3 loop reads CASSRTSGGIETQYF. DNA for the CDR3: TGTGCCAGCTCCCGGACTAGCGGGGGTATAGAGACCCAGTACTTC.

The rearrangement links TRBV7-3 to TRBJ1-1; D is unresolved. Germline lookup yields CDR1 SGHTA and CDR2 FQGTGA. This CDR3 region has 18 residues. V was pared by 1 base and J by 1 base, with 19 bases between. The CDR3: CASSLIAGKTGWNTEAFF. In DNA, the CDR3 is TGTGCCAGCAGCTTAATCGCAGGCAAGACCGGCTGGAACACTGAAGCTTTCTTT.

The chain recombines TRBV6-5 with TRBJ2-1, with 9 bases aligning to TRBD1. The V gene's germline CDR1 is MNHEY and CDR2 SVGAGI. J gave up 7 bases and V 4 bases, and 8 bases lay outside the gene matches. CDR3 length equals 15 residues. The CDR3 loop reads CASSLQGADLNEQFF. Written as DNA, the CDR3 is TGTGCCAGCAGTTTACAGGGGGCAGATTTAAATGAGCAGTTCTTC.

The V and J genes are TRBV13 and TRBJ2-5; 9 nucleotides match TRBD1. The CDR3 totals 15 residues. CDR1 and CDR2 (germline): PRHDT, FYEKMQ (reference sequence). The V segment lost 5 bases and the J segment 1 base; nucleotides outside the gene matches: 5. The chain's CDR3 is CASSGPGQGQETQYF. The CDR3 DNA sequence: TGTGCCAGCAGCGGACCGGGACAGGGCCAAGAGACCCAGTACTTC.

The rearrangement uses TRBV6-1 and TRBJ2-7, with D perhaps TRBD2 (5 bases). Germline loops: CDR1 MNHNS, CDR2 SASEGT. CDR3 length: 13 amino acids. The V and J ends lost 3 bases and 6 bases respectively, with 12 bases between them. CDR3 sequence: CASSENLRGEQYF. The CDR3 DNA follows: TGTGCCAGCAGTGAGAACCTTCGGGGCGAGCAGTACTTC.

The chain combines TRBV25-1 with TRBJ1-6; 7 bases agree with TRBD1. The CDR3 runs 15 residues. Germline assignment: CDR1 MGHDK and CDR2 SYGVNS. V was clipped by 6 bases and J by 2 bases; unmatched bases: 4. The CDR3 reads CASRQGSAYNSPLHF. The CDR3 bases are TGTGCCAGCAGACAGGGGTCTGCCTATAATTCACCCCTCCACTTT.